This entry lists 29 T cell receptor beta chains sequenced from one sample in a study of T cell repertoires and HLA-DP antigens. The protocol was immunoSEQ multiplex PCR, while the TCRdb copy is restricted to in-frame clones and leaves out a portion. The sample has roughly 110,000 clones; 80% to 95% are singletons. Which antigens these TCRs recognize remains unknown. Sequenced: CD4+ T cells from PBMCs. These receptors were taken from a woman under 30 in good health and CMV-seronegative.

The J gene is TRBJ1-2, the V gene TRBV5-4; 9 positions match TRBD1. Trimming at V came to 2 bases and at J to 3 bases, leaving 5 bases not matched to a gene. Germline V gene sequence: CDR1 SGHNT, CDR2 YYREEE (reference sequence). The CDR3 runs to 15 residues. CDR3 in DNA: TGTGCCAGCAGCTTACAGGGGGCGCGCGACTATGGCTACACCTTC. It codes for CASSLQGARDYGYTF.

This chain connects TRBV5-1 to TRBJ2-1; 9 nucleotides agree with TRBD2. Germline loops: CDR1 SGHRS, CDR2 YFSETQ. The CDR3 is 15 amino acids. V lost 7 bases to trimming and J lost 4 bases; unmatched junction nucleotides: 9. The CDR3 loop reads CASGPGLAVYNEQFF. Here the CDR3 DNA reads TGCGCCAGCGGACCGGGACTAGCTGTATACAATGAGCAGTTCTTC. Supplemented by reference TRBV5-1 and TRBJ2-1, the full variable domain reads KAGVTQTPRYLIKTRGQQVTLSCSPISGHRSVSWYQQTPGQGLQFLFEYFSETQRNKGNFPGRFSGRQFSNSRSEMNVSTLELGDSALYLCASGPGLAVYNEQFFGPGTRLTVL.

The chain has TRBV18 and TRBJ1-3, with a possible D match to TRBD1 (5 bases). The CDR3 covers 15 residues. Between the trimmed V and J ends, which lost 3 bases and 3 bases, there was a span of 12 bases. The germline V gene encodes CDR1 KGHSH and CDR2 LQKENI. Written as DNA, the CDR3 is TGTGCCAGCTCACCGGCCAGGGCGGGTGGAAACACCATATATTTT. It yields the protein CASSPARAGGNTIYF.

The sample holds one count of this clone. The gene calls are TRBV9 and TRBJ2-1, with a tentative D call TRBD2 (6 bases). CDR3 length: 14 amino acids. Trimming took off 0 bases at V and 7 bases at J, with 11 bases between the two ends. Germline V gene data show CDR1 as SGDLS and CDR2 as YYNGEE. The CDR3 DNA is TGTGCCAGCAGCGTAGGACGGGACTGGAATGAGCAGTTCTTC. Translated: CASSVGRDWNEQFF.

V usage is TRBV7-9 and J usage is TRBJ2-5, with 9 bases identical to TRBD1. V lost 0 bases to trimming and J lost 1 base; unmatched junction nucleotides: 3. This CDR3 region has 16 residues. Germline lookup yields CDR1 SEHNR and CDR2 FQNEAQ (reference sequence). The CDR3 region has the DNA TGTGCCAGCAGCTTAGCGGACAGGGGAGGCCAAGAGACCCAGTACTTC. This encodes CASSLADRGGQETQYF.

This clone has only one observation. The rearrangement joins TRBV9 to TRBJ2-7; D ambiguous. Germline V lookup: CDR1 SGDLS, CDR2 YYNGEE. Trimming stripped 3 bases from V and 7 bases from J, with 14 bases between. The CDR3 length is 13 residues. The CDR3 nucleotides are TGTGCCAGCAGCGGAGAGAACCTGAGGGAGCAGTACTTC. Translated, it gives CASSGENLREQYF. Based on the CDR3 plus reference TRBV9 and TRBJ2-7, the full variable domain is DSGVTQTPKHLITATGQRVTLRCSPRSGDLSVYWYQQSLDQGLQFLIQYYNGEERAKGNILERFSAQQFPDLHSELNLSSLELGDSALYFCASSGENLREQYFGPGTRLTVT.

V is TRBV19 and J is TRBJ1-1; D is ambiguous. Germline lookup yields CDR1 LNHDA and CDR2 SQIVND (reference sequence). V was cut by 7 bases and J by 6 bases, with 15 bases left in between. This CDR3 has 13 residues. The CDR3 here is CASTKKVTAEAFF. CDR3 in DNA: TGTGCCAGTACAAAAAAAGTTACCGCTGAAGCTTTCTTT.

V gene TRBV5-5 combines with J gene TRBJ1-4; D is unresolved. This CDR3 is built from 16 residues. The V gene's germline CDR1 is SGHKS and CDR2 YYEKEE (reference sequence). With 4 bases removed from V and 5 bases from J, the gap between germline ends came to 18 bases. Here the CDR3 reads CASSPRVSNGNEKLFF. The CDR3 nucleotides are TGTGCCAGCAGCCCGAGGGTATCGAATGGGAATGAAAAACTGTTTTTT.

The chain uses TRBV19 and TRBJ2-6, with 7 positions matching TRBD2. This CDR3 has 18 amino acids. Trimming took 7 bases from V and 0 from J; bases not matched to a gene: 12. The germline CDR1 and CDR2 sequences are LNHDA and SQIVND (reference sequence). For the CDR3, the DNA is TGTGCCAGTACCCCGGGAGGACGGGGAAACTCTGGGGCCAACGTCCTGACTTTC. Translation gives CASTPGGRGNSGANVLTF.

The chain is built from TRBV25-1 and TRBJ2-1; D may be TRBD2 (5 bases). V dropped 1 base and J dropped 7 bases, with 14 bases sitting between them. This CDR3 is 15 amino acids long. CDR1 and CDR2 from the germline V gene are MGHDK and SYGVNS. The CDR3 region has the DNA TGTGCCAGCAGTGAATTATGGAGCGGTGAGAATGAGCAGTTCTTC. Translated, it gives CASSELWSGENEQFF.

This clone occurred once. The genes are TRBV6-5 and TRBJ2-4, with D tentatively TRBD1 (7 bases). The CDR3 has 16 amino acids. Trimming stripped 1 base from V and 1 base from J, with 11 bases between. Looked up from germline, CDR1 is MNHEY and CDR2 is SVGAGI. In nucleotides, the CDR3 is TGTGCCAGCAGTTACTTGACAGGGAGGGCCAAAAACATTCAGTACTTC. Its translation is CASSYLTGRAKNIQYF.

This clone was seen once. The CDR3 here is CASSLLRVGQETQYF. In DNA, the CDR3 is TGTGCCAGCAGTCTCTTGCGAGTCGGTCAAGAGACCCAGTACTTC. The chain has TRBV2 and TRBJ2-5; the D is unclear. Germline-derived CDR1 and CDR2 are SNHLY and FYNNEI. The V end lost 5 bases, the J end lost 2 bases, and 15 bases lay between the germline ends. The CDR3 length is 15 residues.

This chain links TRBV19 with TRBJ2-7, with TRBD1 matching over 7 bases. The CDR3 totals 16 residues. Trimming at V came to 7 bases and at J to 0 bases, leaving 12 bases not matched to a gene. In germline, CDR1 is LNHDA, CDR2 SQIVND (reference sequence). CDR3 protein: CASTSTAWDSSYEQYF. DNA for the CDR3: TGTGCCAGTACCTCAACGGCGTGGGACAGCTCCTACGAGCAGTACTTC.

J is TRBJ2-7 and V is TRBV29-1; perhaps TRBD1 as D (6 bases). The length of the CDR3 is 13 residues. Germline CDR1 and CDR2: SQVTM and ANQGSEA. Trimming cost V 7 bases and J 3 bases, with 16 bases left between them. CDR3 loop: CSATQWGLYEQYF. CDR3 coding DNA: TGCAGCGCTACGCAATGGGGGCTCTACGAGCAGTACTTC.

CDR3 nucleotide sequence: TGTGCCAGCTCAGCAAACCGCCTCGGAAAGCCCACAGCAGAAGCTTTCTTT. Amino acid sequence: CASSANRLGKPTAEAFF. The V and J genes are TRBV18 and TRBJ1-1; D is unclear. Germline CDR1 KGHSH, CDR2 LQKENI. Trimming left V 5 bases short and J 8 bases short, with 27 bases between. CDR3 length: 17 residues.

This rearrangement joins TRBV10-1 to TRBJ1-4; perhaps TRBD1 as D (5 bases). This CDR3 region has 14 residues. Trimming left V 6 bases short and J 5 bases short, with 13 bases between. Germline CDR1 is WNHNN and CDR2 is SYGVQD (reference sequence). CDR3 protein: CASSPGRGNEKLFF. In DNA, the CDR3 is TGCGCCAGCAGCCCCGGACGGGGGAATGAAAAACTGTTTTTT.

This rearrangement joins TRBV5-6 to TRBJ1-4; 7 bases are shared with TRBD1. Trimming at V came to 10 bases and at J to 0 bases, leaving 18 bases not matched to a gene. The CDR3 has 18 amino acids. Germline V gives CDR1 SGHDT, CDR2 YYEEEE. In nucleotides, the CDR3 is TGTGCCGGATATTACGGGACAGCGCCATTTGCAACTAATGAAAAACTGTTTTTT. Translated, it gives CAGYYGTAPFATNEKLFF.

The genes are TRBV28 and TRBJ2-1, with TRBD1 matching 9 bases. The CDR3 length is 17 residues. J was trimmed by 3 bases and V by 5 bases; bases with no gene match: 11. Germline V gene data show CDR1 as MDHEN and CDR2 as SYDVKM. The chain's CDR3 is CASSTLFAGQGYNEQFF. CDR3 DNA: TGTGCCAGCAGTACTTTGTTCGCGGGACAGGGCTACAATGAGCAGTTCTTC. Supplemented by reference TRBV28 and TRBJ2-1, the full variable domain reads DVKVTQSSRYLVKRTGEKVFLECVQDMDHENMFWYRQDPGLGLRLIYFSYDVKMKEKGDIPEGYSVSREKKERFSLILESASTNQTSMYLCASSTLFAGQGYNEQFFGPGTRLTVL.

The chain recombines TRBV7-2 with TRBJ1-5; D is unresolved. V lost 2 bases to trimming and J lost 3 bases, with 8 bases between them. This CDR3 spans 14 amino acids. Germline values: CDR1 SGHTA, CDR2 FQGNSA. This chain's CDR3 is CASSLRGTNQPQHF. The DNA of the CDR3 is TGTGCCAGCAGCTTACGCGGCACCAATCAGCCCCAGCATTTT.

In its sample, this clone was seen once. The chain has TRBV28 and TRBJ1-2; D gene uncertain. This CDR3 is built from 13 residues. Trimming removed 5 bases from V and 4 bases from J, with 11 bases in between. Germline V CDR1 and CDR2: MDHEN, SYDVKM. CDR3 residues: CASSESGAYGYTF. The CDR3 nucleotides are TGTGCCAGCAGTGAGTCTGGCGCCTATGGCTACACCTTC.

V and J are TRBV6-5 and TRBJ2-5, with unresolved D. In germline, CDR1 is MNHEY, CDR2 SVGAGI. CDR3 length equals 11 residues. V lost 6 bases to trimming and J lost 5 bases, with 7 bases between them. The CDR3, as DNA: TGTGCCAGCAGCCCCCGGGAGACCCAGTACTTC. It specifies CASSPRETQYF.

This clone is categorized as medium-sized (0.01 to 0.1%). The chain's CDR3 is CATSRTGTGNSPLHF. For the CDR3, the DNA is TGTGCCACCAGCAGAACCGGGACAGGGAATTCACCCCTCCACTTT. The chain links TRBV15 to TRBJ1-6, with TRBD1 identical over 9 bases. The CDR3 runs 15 residues. Germline CDR1 and CDR2: LNHNV and YYDKDF (reference sequence). V lost 2 bases, J lost 7 bases, and 3 bases stayed unmatched.

The genes are TRBV6-1 and TRBJ2-3, with D unresolved. This CDR3 is 12 amino acids long. Germline V gene lookup returns CDR1 MNHNS and CDR2 SASEGT. The CDR3 sequence: CAAQSGTDTQYF. As DNA, the CDR3 is TGTGCAGCGCAGTCAGGCACAGATACGCAGTATTTT.

The V call is TRBV15, the J call TRBJ1-2; 9 positions match TRBD1. The V gene's germline CDR1 is LNHNV and CDR2 YYDKDF (reference sequence). The CDR3 covers 18 residues. With 0 bases clipped from V and 4 bases from J, the junction kept 12 bases outside the gene matches. Here the CDR3 reads CATSRDRLTGTGIYGYTF. DNA of the CDR3: TGTGCCACCAGCAGAGACCGTTTGACCGGGACAGGGATCTATGGCTACACCTTC.

The rearrangement links TRBV5-4 to TRBJ2-2; D might be TRBD2 (7 bases). V shed 5 bases and J shed 6 bases, with 11 bases lying between them. CDR1 is SGHNT, CDR2 YYREEE, per germline (reference sequence). There are 13 residues in the CDR3. CDR3 sequence reads: CASRKGGAGELFF. The CDR3 bases are TGTGCCAGCAGAAAGGGGGGGGCCGGGGAGCTGTTTTTT.

The V call is TRBV4-1, the J call TRBJ2-3; D possibly uses TRBD1 or TRBD2 (7 bases each). V was clipped by 5 bases and J by 6 bases, with 21 bases between them. Germline V gene data show CDR1 as MGHRA and CDR2 as YSYEKL. The length of the CDR3 is 16 residues. The CDR3 sequence is CASSRGRGGVRDTQYF. DNA of the CDR3: TGCGCCAGCAGCAGGGGCAGGGGGGGGGTACGGGATACGCAGTATTTT.

V is TRBV28 and J is TRBJ1-5, with D perhaps TRBD1 (5 bases). Germline V lookup: CDR1 MDHEN, CDR2 SYDVKM. This CDR3 region has 16 residues. V was cut by 4 bases and J by 3 bases, with 16 bases left in between. CDR3 loop: CASSSEGRPSNQPQHF. In nucleotides, the CDR3 is TGTGCCAGCAGTTCGGAGGGGAGGCCTTCCAATCAGCCCCAGCATTTT.

The CDR3 spells CASSLVPANGNTIYF. CDR3 DNA: TGCGCCAGCAGCTTGGTCCCGGCTAACGGAAACACCATATATTTT. The chain recombines TRBV5-1 with TRBJ1-3, with D unclear. Trimming shortened V by 0 bases and J by 4 bases, and 11 bases separated the two germline ends. Germline V gives CDR1 SGHRS, CDR2 YFSETQ. The CDR3 covers 15 residues.

The rearrangement joins TRBV9 to TRBJ2-7; TRBD2 aligns across 7 bases. There are 16 residues in the CDR3. CDR1 is SGDLS and CDR2 is YYNGEE in the germline V gene. V was clipped by 0 bases and J by 5 bases; unmatched bases: 11. The CDR3 region is CASSVATVGGPHEQYF. The CDR3 region has the DNA TGTGCCAGCAGCGTAGCTACGGTGGGAGGGCCCCACGAGCAGTACTTC.